This T cell receptor (beta chain) is from a study of CD8+ T cells in alopecia areata. This clone was picked up a small number of times. Alopecia areata patients gave lesional scalp punch biopsies and peripheral blood samples. cDNA reverse transcribed from extracted RNA served as the sequencing template. Produced via immunoSEQ multiplex PCR; TCRdb's table is partial and in-frame only. The sample includes roughly 180,000 clones, around 63% of them seen just once. V lost 6 bases, J lost 6 bases, and 3 bases stayed unmatched. CDR1 is MNHEY, CDR2 SVGAGI, per germline. This CDR3 comprises 12 residues. This sequence joins TRBV6-5 and TRBJ2-5; 8 bases match TRBD1. Specimen: CD4+ T cells sorted from blood, collected at week 0. The source is a human donor with alopecia areata. The CDR3 coding sequence is TGTGCCAGCAGCCAGGGGGCGAAGACCCAGTACTTC. This gives the protein CASSQGAKTQYF.